The following is a T cell receptor (beta chain) sequence with its context. Its target is not known. The source of the sample is a study of OX40 agonist ivuxolimab in advanced cancers. The overall study: Three partial responders included one hepatocellular carcinoma patient and two cutaneous melanoma patients.

This CDR3 is built from 12 residues. V dropped 6 bases and J dropped 5 bases, with 7 bases sitting between them. CDR1 is MNHNS, CDR2 SASEGT, per germline. Study-wide results and limits: Compared with CD4+, CD8+ T cells on average had more expanded clones.

Sequencing used immunoSEQ multiplex PCR; TCRdb keeps in-frame clones, though not all of them. The sample has 77,000 or so clones, approximately 85% seen once; the top ten hold less than 2.5%. With autoimmune disease history or systemic immunosuppression, patients were excluded. This sequence was found in an adult with an advanced solid tumor such as melanoma, head and neck, liver or kidney cancer. This specimen was CD4+ or CD8+ T cells sorted from blood, taken in a trial of the OX40 agonist ivuxolimab. J is TRBJ2-2 and V is TRBV6-1; D not certain. The CDR3 is CASSETTGELFF. The DNA of the CDR3 is TGTGCCAGCAGCGAGACTACCGGGGAGCTGTTTTTT.